This TCR beta chain is drawn from a study of early stage breast cancer tumors (dated by TCRdb to 2015 to 2018). The study in broad terms: Of the approximately 15 invasive breast tumors, roughly 13 were found to be estrogen receptor-positive, progesterone receptor-positive and HER2-negative. Most of the 12 ER+/PR+/HER2- tumors were invasive ductal carcinomas, while the other four were invasive lobular carcinomas. On average, each sample got about 9.3-fold read coverage. The samples as a whole yielded approximately 2,800,000 detected templates, corresponding to approximately 990,000 unique clonotypes. Paper-wide results and their limitations: Analysis by tumor subtype was prevented by the small cohort size. Bulk genomic DNA sequencing of unsorted cells missed chain pairing and functional markers such as CD4, CD8 and FOXP3. Compared with adjacent normal breast tissue, tumors had roughly 2.5-fold higher T cell density and higher clonality. Repertoires from blood and normal breast were more alike than repertoires from blood and tumor, and in about 85% of the 16 patients, comparing each tissue with blood separated tumor from normal. Enriched TCRB sequences shared across patients were mostly commonly generated sequences, unlikely to play an important role in the tumor microenvironment.

The germline V gene supplies CDR1 SGHTA and CDR2 FQGNSA. Reading from cysteine to phenylalanine, the CDR3 counts 14 amino acids. Of the read, only the CDR3 DNA is kept; its 42 bases are in frame from base 1. The germline ends are 11 bases apart after V is trimmed by 5 bases and J by 3 bases. Comments on this clone: Its antigen specificity is not known. No qualities accompany the bases; no much larger clone lies one base away.

Two independent genomic DNA replicates were amplified for each sample, with roughly 0.5 ug used for blood and about 1.5 ug for tumor or normal breast. Following the manufacturer's instructions, the ImmunoSeq Intro kit was used to carry out TCRB sequencing on genomic DNA. Multiplex PCR was run for 30 to 35 cycles using proprietary primers and spike-in control sequences for absolute quantification. An 87-bp fragment spanning the CDR3 and flanking V and J genes was sequenced with single-end 150-bp reads. Seven samples, with two replicates for each sample, were multiplexed per lane of an Illumina MiSeq using version 3.0 chemistry. Concerning the study's data processing: The vendor's proprietary pipeline handled the raw data processing, merging both replicates into a single result for each sample. To define clonotypes, the study grouped productive rearrangements that shared the V-gene family, CDR3 amino acid sequence and J-gene segment. To compute clonality, the normalized Shannon entropy (Pielou evenness) of TCRB abundances was subtracted from 1. T cell density was estimated as total templates divided by the number of input cells, with the number of input cells inferred from the DNA input amount. Recon with default parameters was used to estimate total repertoire diversity and clonality. A clonotype was considered tumor-enriched if its abundance in tumor exceeded 0.1% and was at least 32-fold higher than its abundance in normal breast. Drawn from immuneACCESS, this table holds only the in-frame rearrangements with V and J called that TCRdb kept. Clones are partly lost; checked studies trace under half to an unresolved V gene and leave the rest unexplained. Clonal size and the V and J genes are those of that table, whereas D and trimming came from the DNA. Here the sample has about 50,000 clones; about 80% occur a single time. The top ten clones comprise approximately 3.6% of the sample.

The study profiled bulk TCR beta-chain repertoires in matched peripheral blood, tumor and adjacent normal breast tissue taken from around 15 patients with early-stage breast cancer. Before surgery, about 4.5-11 mL of whole blood was collected into EDTA tubes and then processed within 2 hours. Ficoll-Paque centrifugation in SepMate-50 tubes was used to isolate peripheral blood mononuclear cells. For storage in liquid nitrogen, PBMCs were cryopreserved as aliquots of roughly 1.8 to 4 million cells in about 90% FBS with roughly 10% DMSO. Genomic DNA was extracted with the Qiagen AllPrep DNA/RNA Mini kit.

Material for sequencing was blood. The clonotype originates from a person aged 25 to 40 with breast cancer. Here the chain combines TRBV7-2 and TRBJ2-1; no D gene call is confident. The CDR3 has the sequence CASSPETLYNEQFF. The bases read TGTGCCAGCAGCCCTGAGACTCTCTACAATGAGCAGTTCTTC.